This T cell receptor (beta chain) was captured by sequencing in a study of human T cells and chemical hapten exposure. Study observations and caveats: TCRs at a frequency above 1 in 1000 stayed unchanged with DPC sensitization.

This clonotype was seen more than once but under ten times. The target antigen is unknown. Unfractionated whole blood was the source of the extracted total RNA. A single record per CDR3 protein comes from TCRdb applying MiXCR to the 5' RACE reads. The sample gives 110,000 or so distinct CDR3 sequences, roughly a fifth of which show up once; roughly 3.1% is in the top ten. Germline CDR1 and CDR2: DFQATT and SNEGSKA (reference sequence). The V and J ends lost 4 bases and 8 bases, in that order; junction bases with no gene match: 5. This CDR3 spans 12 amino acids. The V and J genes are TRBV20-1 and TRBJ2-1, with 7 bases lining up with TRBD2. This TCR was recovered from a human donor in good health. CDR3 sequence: CSATPRGDEQFF. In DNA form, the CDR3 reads TGCAGTGCTACCCCCCGGGGGGATGAGCAGTTCTTC.